This T cell receptor beta chain was sequenced for a study of STAT5B mutations in CD4+ large granular lymphocyte leukemia. Study findings and constraints: TRBV06-family usage was enriched in top patient clones (8/27) versus controls (2/35).

In the study's own analysis: Lowest detectable productive clonotype frequency was 2.59 x 10-5. Generated by immunoSEQ multiplex PCR, the TCRdb table keeps only in-frame clones and is missing some. That table furnishes V, J and clone size, whereas the DNA furnished D and trimming. The profile covers about 32,000 clones, with over 80% appearing a single time and roughly 4.4% taken by the ten largest. The ends lost 1 base at V and 3 bases at J; junction bases unmatched: 7. The germline CDR1 and CDR2 sequences are SGHRS and YFSETQ. CDR3 length equals 17 residues. Note on this clone: Its antigen is currently unknown.

The sequence was collected from a human donor in good health. Sample: CD4+ T cells from blood buffy coats. The gene calls are TRBV5-1 and TRBJ1-2; 12 nucleotides match TRBD1. The CDR3 is CASSLRGQGADHYGYTF. The CDR3 coding sequence is TGCGCCAGCAGCTTGAGGGGACAGGGGGCAGATCACTATGGCTACACCTTC.